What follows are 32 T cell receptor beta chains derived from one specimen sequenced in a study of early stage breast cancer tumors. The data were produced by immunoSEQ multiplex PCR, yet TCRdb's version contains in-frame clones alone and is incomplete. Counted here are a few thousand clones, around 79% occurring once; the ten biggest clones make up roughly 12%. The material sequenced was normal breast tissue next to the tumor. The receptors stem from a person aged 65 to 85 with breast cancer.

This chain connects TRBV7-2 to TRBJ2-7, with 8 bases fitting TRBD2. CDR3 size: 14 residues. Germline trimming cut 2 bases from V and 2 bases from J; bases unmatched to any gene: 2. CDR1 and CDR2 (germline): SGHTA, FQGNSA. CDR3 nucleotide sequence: TGTGCCAGCAGCTTAATAGCGGGAACCTACGAGCAGTACTTC. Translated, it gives CASSLIAGTYEQYF. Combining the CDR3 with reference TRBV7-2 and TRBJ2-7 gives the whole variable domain GAGVSQSPSNKVTEKGKDVELRCDPISGHTALYWYRQSLGQGLEFLIYFQGNSAPDKSGLPSDRFSAERTGGSVSTLTIQRTQQEDSAVYLCASSLIAGTYEQYFGPGTRLTVT.

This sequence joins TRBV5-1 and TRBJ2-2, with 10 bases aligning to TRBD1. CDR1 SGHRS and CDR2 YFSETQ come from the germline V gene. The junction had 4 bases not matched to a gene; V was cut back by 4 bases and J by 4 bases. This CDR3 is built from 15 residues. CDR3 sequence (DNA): TGCGCCAGCAGCCCCGGACAGGGGGGCACCGGGGAGCTGTTTTTT. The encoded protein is CASSPGQGGTGELFF.

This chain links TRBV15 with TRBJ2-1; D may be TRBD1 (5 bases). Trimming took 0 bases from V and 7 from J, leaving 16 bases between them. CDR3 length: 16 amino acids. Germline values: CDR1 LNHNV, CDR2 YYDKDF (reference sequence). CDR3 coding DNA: TGTGCCACCAGCAGAGATCAAGGGGCGGCTTCAAATGAGCAGTTCTTC. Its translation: CATSRDQGAASNEQFF.

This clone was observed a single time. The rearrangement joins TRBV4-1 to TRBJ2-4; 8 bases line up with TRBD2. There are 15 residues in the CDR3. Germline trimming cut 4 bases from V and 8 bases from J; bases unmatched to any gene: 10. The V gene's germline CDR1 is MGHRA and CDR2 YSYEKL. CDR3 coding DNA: TGCGCCAGCAGCCCCGGGGGGGACCCGAGGGACATTCAGTACTTC. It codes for CASSPGGDPRDIQYF.

CDR3 sequence: CASQTGDPNQPQHF. The DNA for the CDR3 is TGCGCCAGCCAAACAGGGGACCCCAATCAGCCCCAGCATTTT. The chain carries TRBV10-1 and TRBJ1-5, with 7 bases aligning to TRBD1. The J segment lost 3 bases and the V segment lost 8 bases, leaving 7 bases of the junction unmatched. The CDR3 sequence is 14 residues long. Germline V gene data show CDR1 as WNHNN and CDR2 as SYGVQD (reference sequence).

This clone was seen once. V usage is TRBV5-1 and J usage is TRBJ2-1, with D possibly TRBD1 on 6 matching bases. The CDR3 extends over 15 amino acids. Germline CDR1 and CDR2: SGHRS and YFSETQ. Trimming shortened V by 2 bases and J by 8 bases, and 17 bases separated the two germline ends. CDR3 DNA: TGCGCCAGCAGCTTACAGGGCCCACCGGTGGATGAGCAGTTCTTC. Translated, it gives CASSLQGPPVDEQFF. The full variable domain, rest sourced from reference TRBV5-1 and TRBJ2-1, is KAGVTQTPRYLIKTRGQQVTLSCSPISGHRSVSWYQQTPGQGLQFLFEYFSETQRNKGNFPGRFSGRQFSNSRSEMNVSTLELGDSALYLCASSLQGPPVDEQFFGPGTRLTVL.

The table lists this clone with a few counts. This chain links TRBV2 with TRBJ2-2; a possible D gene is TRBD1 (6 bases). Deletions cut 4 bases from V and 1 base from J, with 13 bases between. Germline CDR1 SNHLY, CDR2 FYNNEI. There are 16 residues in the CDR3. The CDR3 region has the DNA TGTGCCAGCAGTGGGGGAATAGGGGGGAACACCGGGGAGCTGTTTTTT. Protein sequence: CASSGGIGGNTGELFF.

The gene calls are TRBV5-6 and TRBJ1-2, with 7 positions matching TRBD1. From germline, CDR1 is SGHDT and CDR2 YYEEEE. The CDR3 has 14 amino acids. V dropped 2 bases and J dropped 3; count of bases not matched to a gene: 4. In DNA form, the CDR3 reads TGTGCCAGCAGCTTCTACGACAGGGACTATGGCTACACCTTC. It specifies CASSFYDRDYGYTF. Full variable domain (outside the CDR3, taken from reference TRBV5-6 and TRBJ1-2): DAGVTQSPTHLIKTRGQQVTLRCSPKSGHDTVSWYQQALGQGPQFIFQYYEEEERQRGNFPDRFSGHQFPNYSSELNVNALLLGDSALYLCASSFYDRDYGYTFGSGTRLTVV.

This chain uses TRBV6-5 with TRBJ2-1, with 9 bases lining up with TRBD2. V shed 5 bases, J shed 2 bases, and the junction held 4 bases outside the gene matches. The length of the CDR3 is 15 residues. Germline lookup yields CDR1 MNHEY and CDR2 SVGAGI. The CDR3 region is CASSRGGAAYNEQFF. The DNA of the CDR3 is TGTGCCAGCAGTCGCGGGGGGGCCGCCTACAATGAGCAGTTCTTC.

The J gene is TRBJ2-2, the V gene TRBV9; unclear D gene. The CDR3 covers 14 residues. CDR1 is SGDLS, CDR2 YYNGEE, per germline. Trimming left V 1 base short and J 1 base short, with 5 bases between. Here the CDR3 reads CASSVQMNTGELFF. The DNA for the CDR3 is TGTGCCAGCAGCGTACAAATGAACACCGGGGAGCTGTTTTTT.

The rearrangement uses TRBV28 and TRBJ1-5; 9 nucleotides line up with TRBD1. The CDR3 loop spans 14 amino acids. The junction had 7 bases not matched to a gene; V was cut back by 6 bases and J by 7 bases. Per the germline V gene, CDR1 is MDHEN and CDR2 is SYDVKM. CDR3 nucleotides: TGTGCCAGCAGCTGGACAGGGGCAGGGCAGCCCCAGCATTTT. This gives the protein CASSWTGAGQPQHF. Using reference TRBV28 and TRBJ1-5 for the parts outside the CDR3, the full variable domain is DVKVTQSSRYLVKRTGEKVFLECVQDMDHENMFWYRQDPGLGLRLIYFSYDVKMKEKGDIPEGYSVSREKKERFSLILESASTNQTSMYLCASSWTGAGQPQHFGDGTRLSIL.

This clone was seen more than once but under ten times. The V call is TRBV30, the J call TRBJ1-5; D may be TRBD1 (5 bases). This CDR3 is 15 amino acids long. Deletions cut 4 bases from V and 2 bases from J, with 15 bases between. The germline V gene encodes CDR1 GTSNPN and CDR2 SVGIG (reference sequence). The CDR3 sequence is CAWTTWGGGNQPQHF. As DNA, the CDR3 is TGTGCCTGGACCACCTGGGGGGGTGGCAATCAGCCCCAGCATTTT.

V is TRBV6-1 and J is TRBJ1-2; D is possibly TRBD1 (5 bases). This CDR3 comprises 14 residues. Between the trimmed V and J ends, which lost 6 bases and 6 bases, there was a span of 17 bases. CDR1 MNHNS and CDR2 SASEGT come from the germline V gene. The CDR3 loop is CASRGGFGINGYTF. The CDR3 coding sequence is TGTGCCAGCAGGGGGGGTTTCGGGATTAATGGCTACACCTTC.

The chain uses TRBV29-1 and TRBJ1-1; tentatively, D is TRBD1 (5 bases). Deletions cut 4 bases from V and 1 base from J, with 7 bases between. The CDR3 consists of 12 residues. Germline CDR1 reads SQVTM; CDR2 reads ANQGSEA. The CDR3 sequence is CSVAQGNTEAFF. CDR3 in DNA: TGCAGCGTTGCTCAGGGGAACACTGAAGCTTTCTTT.

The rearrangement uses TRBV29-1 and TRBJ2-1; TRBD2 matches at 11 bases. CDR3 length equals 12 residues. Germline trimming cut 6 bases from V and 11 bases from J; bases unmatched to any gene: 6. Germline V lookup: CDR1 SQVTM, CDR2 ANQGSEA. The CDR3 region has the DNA TGCAGCGTAGCGACTAGCGGGATAAAGCAGTTCTTC. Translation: CSVATSGIKQFF.

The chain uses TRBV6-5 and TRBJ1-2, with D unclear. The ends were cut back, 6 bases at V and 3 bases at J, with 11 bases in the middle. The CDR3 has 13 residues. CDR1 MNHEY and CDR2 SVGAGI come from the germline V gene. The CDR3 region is CASSASMDYGYTF. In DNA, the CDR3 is TGTGCCAGCAGCGCCAGTATGGACTATGGCTACACCTTC.

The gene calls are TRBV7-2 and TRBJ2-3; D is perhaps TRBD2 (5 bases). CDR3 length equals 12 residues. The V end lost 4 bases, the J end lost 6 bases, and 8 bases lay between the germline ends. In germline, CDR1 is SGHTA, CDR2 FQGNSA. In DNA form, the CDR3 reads TGTGCCAGCAGCTGGAGAGGGGATACGCAGTATTTT. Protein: CASSWRGDTQYF.

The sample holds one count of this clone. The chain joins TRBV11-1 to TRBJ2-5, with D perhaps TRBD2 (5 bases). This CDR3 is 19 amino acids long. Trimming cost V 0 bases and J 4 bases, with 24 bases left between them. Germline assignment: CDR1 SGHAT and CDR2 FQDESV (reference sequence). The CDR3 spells CASSLAGKRTRGIGETQYF. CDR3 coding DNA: TGTGCCAGCAGCTTAGCGGGCAAGCGGACGAGAGGTATCGGAGAGACCCAGTACTTC.

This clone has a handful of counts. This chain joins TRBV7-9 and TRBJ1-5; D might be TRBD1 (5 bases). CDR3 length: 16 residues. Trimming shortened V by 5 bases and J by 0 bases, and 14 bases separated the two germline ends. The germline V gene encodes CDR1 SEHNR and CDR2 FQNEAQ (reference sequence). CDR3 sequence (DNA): TGTGCCAGCAGCCGAACGGGGGGATATAGCAATCAGCCCCAGCATTTT. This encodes CASSRTGGYSNQPQHF. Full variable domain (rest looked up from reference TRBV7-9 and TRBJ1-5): DTGVSQNPRHKITKRGQNVTFRCDPISEHNRLYWYRQTLGQGPEFLTYFQNEAQLEKSRLLSDRFSAERPKGSFSTLEIQRTEQGDSAMYLCASSRTGGYSNQPQHFGDGTRLSIL.

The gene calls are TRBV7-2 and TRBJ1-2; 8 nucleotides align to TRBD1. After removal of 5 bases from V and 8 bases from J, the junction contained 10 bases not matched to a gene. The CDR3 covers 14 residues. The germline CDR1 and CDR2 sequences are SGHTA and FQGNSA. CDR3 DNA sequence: TGTGCCAGCAGCCCCTCGACAGGGGCAGTAGGCTACACCTTC. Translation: CASSPSTGAVGYTF.

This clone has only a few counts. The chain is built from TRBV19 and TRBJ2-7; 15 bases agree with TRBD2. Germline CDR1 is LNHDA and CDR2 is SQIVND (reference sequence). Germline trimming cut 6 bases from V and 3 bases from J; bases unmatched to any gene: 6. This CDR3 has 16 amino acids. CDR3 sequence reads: CASSPGTSGGNYEQYF. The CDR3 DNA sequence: TGTGCCAGTAGCCCGGGGACTAGCGGGGGGAACTACGAGCAGTACTTC. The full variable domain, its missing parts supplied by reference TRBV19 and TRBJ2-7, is DGGITQSPKYLFRKEGQNVTLSCEQNLNHDAMYWYRQDPGQGLRLIYYSQIVNDFQKGDIAEGYSVSREKKESFPLTVTSAQKNPTAFYLCASSPGTSGGNYEQYFGPGTRLTVT.

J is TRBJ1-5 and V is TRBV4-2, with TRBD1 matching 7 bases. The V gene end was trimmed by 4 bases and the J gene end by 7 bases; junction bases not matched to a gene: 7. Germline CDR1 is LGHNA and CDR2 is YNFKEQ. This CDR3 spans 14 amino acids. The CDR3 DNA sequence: TGTGCCAGCAGCCTCGAGGGGGCAGCGCAGCCCCAGCATTTT. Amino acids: CASSLEGAAQPQHF.

In DNA form, the CDR3 reads TGTGCCAGCAGTTCCACTAGCGGCACCGAGTACGAGCAGTACTTC. Residues: CASSSTSGTEYEQYF. The V call is TRBV27, the J call TRBJ2-7, with 8 bases identical to TRBD2. The CDR3 spans 15 residues. The V and J ends lost 4 bases and 4 bases, in that order; junction bases with no gene match: 9. From germline, CDR1 is MNHEY and CDR2 SMNVEV (reference sequence).

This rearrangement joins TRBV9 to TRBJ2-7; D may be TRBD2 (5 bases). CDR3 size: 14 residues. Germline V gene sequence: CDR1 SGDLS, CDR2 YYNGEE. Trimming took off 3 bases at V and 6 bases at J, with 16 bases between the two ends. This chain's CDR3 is CASSASGSPGEQYF. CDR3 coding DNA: TGTGCCAGCAGCGCCTCGGGGTCCCCAGGCGAGCAGTACTTC.

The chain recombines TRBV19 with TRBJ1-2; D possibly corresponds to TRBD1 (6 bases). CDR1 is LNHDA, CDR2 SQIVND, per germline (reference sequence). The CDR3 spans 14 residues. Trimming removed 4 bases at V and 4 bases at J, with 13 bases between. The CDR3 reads CASSNRDNSYGYTF. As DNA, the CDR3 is TGTGCCAGTAGTAACCGGGACAACTCCTATGGCTACACCTTC.

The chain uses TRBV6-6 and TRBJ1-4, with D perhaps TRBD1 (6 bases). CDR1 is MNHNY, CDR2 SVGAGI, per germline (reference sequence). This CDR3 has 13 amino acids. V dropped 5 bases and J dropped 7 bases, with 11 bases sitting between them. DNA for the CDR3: TGTGCCAGCAGTCGAGGGGGAAGTGAAAAACTGTTTTTT. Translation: CASSRGGSEKLFF.

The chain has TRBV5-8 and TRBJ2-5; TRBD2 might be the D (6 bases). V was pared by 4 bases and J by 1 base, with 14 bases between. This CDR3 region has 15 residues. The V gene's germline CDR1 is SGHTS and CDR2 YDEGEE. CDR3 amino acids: CASSPLADFQETQYF. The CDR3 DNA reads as TGTGCCAGCAGCCCTTTAGCGGATTTCCAAGAGACCCAGTACTTC.

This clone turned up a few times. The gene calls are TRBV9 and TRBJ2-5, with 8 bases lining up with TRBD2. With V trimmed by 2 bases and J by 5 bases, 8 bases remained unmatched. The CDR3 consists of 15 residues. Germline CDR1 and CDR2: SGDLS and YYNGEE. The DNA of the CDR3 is TGTGCCAGCAGCGTTAGCGGGGTCCAATCGGAGACCCAGTACTTC. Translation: CASSVSGVQSETQYF.

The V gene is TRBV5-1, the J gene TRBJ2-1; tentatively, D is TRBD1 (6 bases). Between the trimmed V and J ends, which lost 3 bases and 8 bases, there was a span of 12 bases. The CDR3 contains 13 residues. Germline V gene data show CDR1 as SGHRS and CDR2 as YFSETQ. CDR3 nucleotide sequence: TGCGCCAGCAGCTGGACAGTAGGCGATGAGCAGTTCTTC. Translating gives CASSWTVGDEQFF.

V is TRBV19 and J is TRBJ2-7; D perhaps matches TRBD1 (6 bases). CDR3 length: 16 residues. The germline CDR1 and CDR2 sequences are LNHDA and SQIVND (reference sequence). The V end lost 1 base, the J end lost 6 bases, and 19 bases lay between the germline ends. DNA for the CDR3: TGTGCCAGTAGTATAGCCCTTCAGATGAGGGGGAGCGAGCAGTACTTC. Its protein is CASSIALQMRGSEQYF.

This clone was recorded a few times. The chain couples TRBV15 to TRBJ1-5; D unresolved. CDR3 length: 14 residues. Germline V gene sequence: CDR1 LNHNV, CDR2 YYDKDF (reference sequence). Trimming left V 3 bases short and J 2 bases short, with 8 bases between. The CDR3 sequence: CATSSSGGNQPQHF. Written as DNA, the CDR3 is TGTGCCACCAGCAGTTCCGGGGGCAATCAGCCCCAGCATTTT.

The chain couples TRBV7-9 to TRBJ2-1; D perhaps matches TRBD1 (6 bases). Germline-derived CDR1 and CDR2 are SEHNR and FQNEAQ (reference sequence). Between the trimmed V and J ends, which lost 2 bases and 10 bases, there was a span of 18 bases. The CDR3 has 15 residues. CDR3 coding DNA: TGTGCCAGCAGCTTAACTCTTTCAGGGGTACGGGAGCAGTTCTTC. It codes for CASSLTLSGVREQFF. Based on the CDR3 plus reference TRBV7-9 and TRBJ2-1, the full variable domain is DTGVSQNPRHKITKRGQNVTFRCDPISEHNRLYWYRQTLGQGPEFLTYFQNEAQLEKSRLLSDRFSAERPKGSFSTLEIQRTEQGDSAMYLCASSLTLSGVREQFFGPGTRLTVL.